These T cell receptor beta chains were read from a single sample in a study of blood T cell repertoires in COVID-19. Generated by immunoSEQ multiplex PCR, the TCRdb table keeps only in-frame clones and is missing some. The data contain some 70,000 clones, around 86% of them seen just once; the ten biggest clones take up roughly 6.5%. The sequenced sample was peripheral blood. The receptors here all came from a man aged 50 or older with active COVID-19. CDR3s include the opening cysteine and the closing phenylalanine or tryptophan. The order of the fields is V gene, clone size, J gene, D gene, CDR3 protein, CDR3 DNA. A D gene is named only where the DNA matches it firmly. Size values are once, few and many counts, or a class for expanded clones, and some rows have none.

V gene: TRBV18; clone size: .; J gene: TRBJ1-1; D gene: .; CDR3 protein: CASANQGGVTEAFF; CDR3 DNA: TGTGCCAGCGCTAACCAAGGGGGTGTGACTGAAGCTTTCTTT
V gene: TRBV27; clone size: .; J gene: TRBJ1-6; D gene: TRBD1; CDR3 protein: CASSTDRAGSPLHF; CDR3 DNA: TGTGCCAGCAGTACGGACAGGGCGGGGTCACCCCTCCACTTT
V gene: TRBV7-2; clone size: .; J gene: TRBJ2-3; D gene: TRBD2; CDR3 protein: CASSFRRGRDTDTQYF; CDR3 DNA: TGTGCCAGCAGCTTCCGGCGGGGGAGAGACACAGATACGCAGTATTTT
V gene: TRBV5-6; clone size: .; J gene: TRBJ1-2; D gene: .; CDR3 protein: CASSLGAGDLYGYTF; CDR3 DNA: TGTGCCAGCAGCTTGGGGGCAGGGGATCTCTATGGCTACACCTTC
V gene: TRBV7-8; clone size: .; J gene: TRBJ1-2; D gene: TRBD1; CDR3 protein: CASSPTRGQGIEKGGYTF; CDR3 DNA: TGTGCCAGCAGTCCAACCCGTGGACAGGGTATAGAAAAGGGAGGCTACACCTTC
V gene: TRBV5-5; clone size: .; J gene: TRBJ1-2; D gene: .; CDR3 protein: CASSPTSNYGYTF; CDR3 DNA: TGTGCCAGCAGCCCAACATCTAACTATGGCTACACCTTC
V gene: TRBV13; clone size: .; J gene: TRBJ2-3; D gene: .; CDR3 protein: CASSLGRSTDTQYF; CDR3 DNA: TGTGCCAGCAGCTTGGGGAGGAGCACAGATACGCAGTATTTT
V gene: TRBV19; clone size: few; J gene: TRBJ1-5; D gene: .; CDR3 protein: CASSVPFQPQHF; CDR3 DNA: TGTGCCAGTAGTGTCCCCTTTCAGCCCCAGCATTTT
V gene: TRBV18; clone size: .; J gene: TRBJ2-6; D gene: .; CDR3 protein: CASSPLRQENSGANVLTF; CDR3 DNA: TGTGCCAGCTCACCCCTCCGACAGGAAAACTCTGGGGCCAACGTCCTGACTTTC
V gene: TRBV5-1; clone size: .; J gene: TRBJ2-1; D gene: .; CDR3 protein: CASSLGLAAYNEQFF; CDR3 DNA: TGCGCCAGCAGCTTGGGGCTAGCAGCTTACAATGAGCAGTTCTTC
V gene: TRBV19; clone size: .; J gene: TRBJ1-5; D gene: TRBD1; CDR3 protein: CASSPGQGAGGNQPQHF; CDR3 DNA: TGTGCCAGTAGTCCGGGACAGGGGGCGGGGGGCAATCAGCCCCAGCATTTT
V gene: TRBV6-7; clone size: few; J gene: TRBJ1-2; D gene: .; CDR3 protein: CASSYICSGRGNYGYTF; CDR3 DNA: TGTGCCAGCAGTTACATTTGTTCGGGGAGGGGTAACTATGGCTACACCTTC
V gene: TRBV12-5; clone size: .; J gene: TRBJ2-2; D gene: .; CDR3 protein: CASAVGQNTGELFF; CDR3 DNA: TGTGCTAGTGCCGTAGGACAGAACACCGGGGAGCTGTTTTTT
V gene: TRBV11-1; clone size: .; J gene: TRBJ2-5; D gene: .; CDR3 protein: CASSLKETQYF; CDR3 DNA: TGTGCCAGCAGCCTAAAAGAGACCCAGTACTTC
V gene: TRBV4-3; clone size: .; J gene: TRBJ2-7; D gene: TRBD2; CDR3 protein: CASSHLAGGSSYEQYF; CDR3 DNA: TGCGCCAGCAGCCATTTAGCGGGGGGGAGCTCCTACGAGCAGTACTTC
V gene: TRBV5-8; clone size: .; J gene: TRBJ1-5; D gene: TRBD1; CDR3 protein: CASSLGDRVGQPQHF; CDR3 DNA: TGTGCCAGCAGCTTGGGGGACAGGGTGGGACAGCCCCAGCATTTT
V gene: TRBV6-2/TRBV6-3; clone size: .; J gene: TRBJ2-7; D gene: TRBD2; CDR3 protein: CASSPGGFYSYEQYF; CDR3 DNA: TGTGCCAGCAGTCCGGGGGGGTTTTACTCCTACGAGCAGTACTTC
V gene: TRBV29-1; clone size: .; J gene: TRBJ2-5; D gene: TRBD1; CDR3 protein: CSVTGTGGEETQYF; CDR3 DNA: TGCAGCGTCACCGGGACAGGGGGCGAAGAGACCCAGTACTTC
V gene: TRBV18; clone size: .; J gene: TRBJ2-7; D gene: .; CDR3 protein: CASSPAGGANNEQYF; CDR3 DNA: TGTGCCAGCTCACCGGCTGGGGGGGCTAACAACGAGCAGTACTTC
V gene: TRBV3-1/TRBV3-2; clone size: .; J gene: TRBJ2-7; D gene: .; CDR3 protein: CASSLYGQYTSYEQYF; CDR3 DNA: TGTGCCAGCAGCCTCTATGGACAGTATACCTCCTACGAGCAGTACTTC
V gene: TRBV7-2; clone size: .; J gene: TRBJ2-2; D gene: .; CDR3 protein: CASSLAGRGTGELFF; CDR3 DNA: TGTGCCAGCAGCTTAGCGGGAAGGGGCACCGGGGAGCTGTTTTTT
V gene: TRBV4-3; clone size: .; J gene: TRBJ2-5; D gene: .; CDR3 protein: CASSQVWGLSETQYF; CDR3 DNA: TGCGCCAGCAGCCAAGTTTGGGGGCTTTCGGAGACCCAGTACTTC
V gene: TRBV6-4; clone size: .; J gene: TRBJ2-3; D gene: TRBD2; CDR3 protein: CASSDTPSGISTDTQYF; CDR3 DNA: TGTGCCAGCAGTGACACCCCTAGCGGGATCAGCACAGATACGCAGTATTTT
V gene: TRBV21-1; clone size: .; J gene: TRBJ2-2; D gene: .; CDR3 protein: CASSPRQGGKNTGELFF; CDR3 DNA: TGTGCCAGCAGCCCCCGTCAGGGAGGAAAGAACACCGGGGAGCTGTTTTTT
V gene: TRBV9; clone size: .; J gene: TRBJ2-1; D gene: TRBD2; CDR3 protein: CASSVAGEIYNEQFF; CDR3 DNA: TGTGCCAGCAGCGTGGCGGGAGAGATCTACAATGAGCAGTTCTTC
V gene: TRBV5-1; clone size: .; J gene: TRBJ2-3; D gene: TRBD2; CDR3 protein: CASSGLAGVLADTQYF; CDR3 DNA: TGCGCCAGCAGCGGATTAGCGGGAGTTTTGGCAGATACGCAGTATTTT
V gene: TRBV6-6; clone size: .; J gene: TRBJ2-1; D gene: .; CDR3 protein: CASSYEGSYNEQFF; CDR3 DNA: TGTGCCAGCAGTTATGAGGGCTCCTACAATGAGCAGTTCTTC
V gene: TRBV5-4; clone size: .; J gene: TRBJ2-2; D gene: TRBD2; CDR3 protein: CASSSSGLAGLNTGELFF; CDR3 DNA: TGTGCCAGCAGCTCGTCGGGACTAGCGGGACTCAACACCGGGGAGCTGTTTTTT
V gene: TRBV4-3; clone size: once; J gene: TRBJ2-3; D gene: TRBD2; CDR3 protein: CASSQEFGGGTDTQYF; CDR3 DNA: TGCGCCAGCAGCCAAGAGTTCGGCGGGGGAACAGATACGCAGTATTTT
V gene: TRBV6-5; clone size: .; J gene: TRBJ1-2; D gene: .; CDR3 protein: CASSYEPNWGPCGYTF; CDR3 DNA: TGTGCCAGCAGTTACGAACCCAACTGGGGGCCTTGTGGCTACACCTTC
V gene: TRBV4-3; clone size: .; J gene: TRBJ1-5; D gene: TRBD1; CDR3 protein: CASSLGQGVNQPQHF; CDR3 DNA: TGCGCCAGCAGCCTCGGACAGGGGGTCAATCAGCCCCAGCATTTT
V gene: TRBV19; clone size: .; J gene: TRBJ1-1; D gene: .; CDR3 protein: CASSISPGTPNTEAFF; CDR3 DNA: TGTGCCAGTAGTATAAGTCCCGGGACACCGAACACTGAAGCTTTCTTT